A single sample is the source of the 28 T cell receptor beta chains below, sequenced in a study of PD-1 blockade in classical Hodgkin lymphoma. Time point: cycle 4 day 1 (C4D1), after around six weeks of nivolumab. Patients all relapsed after autologous stem cell transplantation, and there was variation in brentuximab vedotin exposure. Libraries were prepared by immunoSEQ multiplex PCR; TCRdb keeps only in-frame clonotypes and omits some of them. The sample records tens of thousands of clones, about 90% being singletons. The input for sequencing was peripheral blood mononuclear cells (PBMCs), taken before the fourth cycle of nivolumab. Receptor source: a human donor with classical Hodgkin lymphoma.

This rearrangement joins TRBV28 to TRBJ2-5, with D perhaps TRBD1 (6 bases). CDR3 size: 12 residues. Germline CDR1 is MDHEN and CDR2 is SYDVKM. V was trimmed by 2 bases and J by 5 bases, leaving 6 bases between them. The DNA for the CDR3 is TGTGCCAGCAGTTTAAGGGGGGAGACCCAGTACTTC. It specifies CASSLRGETQYF.

This clone was recorded only once. The V and J genes are TRBV6-4 and TRBJ2-4; 11 nucleotides align to TRBD1. The ends lost 3 bases at V and 13 bases at J; junction bases unmatched: 5. This CDR3 contains 13 residues. The germline V gene has CDR1 MRHNA and CDR2 SNTAGT. The CDR3: CASSDRTGGLQYF. The CDR3 nucleotides read TGTGCCAGCAGTGATAGGACAGGGGGCCTACAGTACTTC.

A single count supports this clone. The chain recombines TRBV6-6 with TRBJ2-2, with 8 bases identical to TRBD2. Germline CDR1 reads MNHNY; CDR2 reads SVGAGI (reference sequence). This CDR3 is 14 amino acids long. V lost 5 bases to trimming and J lost 6 bases; unmatched junction nucleotides: 5. CDR3 sequence (DNA): TGTGCCAGCAGTCCCGGACTAGCTCCCGGGGAGCTGTTTTTT. It encodes CASSPGLAPGELFF.

This clone occurred once. This sample includes further DNA sequences coding for the same CDR3. The rearrangement uses TRBV29-1 and TRBJ2-7; D is perhaps TRBD1 or TRBD2 (7 bases each). There are 15 residues in the CDR3. Germline V gene lookup returns CDR1 SQVTM and CDR2 ANQGSEA. Trimming shortened V by 5 bases and J by 4 bases, and 21 bases separated the two germline ends. The CDR3 is CSVQTAGDSSYEQYF. CDR3 in DNA: TGCAGCGTTCAAACCGCGGGGGACAGCTCATACGAGCAGTACTTC.

This clone has a single count. This chain joins TRBV5-1 and TRBJ2-1; D remains ambiguous. The V gene's germline CDR1 is SGHRS and CDR2 YFSETQ. Deletions cut 7 bases from V and 5 bases from J, with 7 bases between. The CDR3 runs to 11 residues. CDR3 sequence reads: CASQLNNEQFF. The CDR3, as DNA: TGCGCCAGCCAATTAAACAATGAGCAGTTCTTC. The full variable domain, rest sourced from reference TRBV5-1 and TRBJ2-1, is KAGVTQTPRYLIKTRGQQVTLSCSPISGHRSVSWYQQTPGQGLQFLFEYFSETQRNKGNFPGRFSGRQFSNSRSEMNVSTLELGDSALYLCASQLNNEQFFGPGTRLTVL.

This chain connects TRBV5-5 to TRBJ2-1; TRBD1 or TRBD2 may be the D gene (6 bases each). Germline-derived CDR1 and CDR2 are SGHKS and YYEKEE (reference sequence). The CDR3 is 15 residues long. Trimming left V 7 bases short and J 5 bases short, with 19 bases between. This CDR3 is CASSFALRGDNEQFF. The CDR3 coding sequence is TGTGCCAGCTCTTTCGCTTTGAGGGGGGACAATGAGCAGTTCTTC.

In this sample, this clone turned up a few times. J is TRBJ1-1 and V is TRBV7-2; D gene ambiguous. Per the germline V gene, CDR1 is SGHTA and CDR2 is FQGNSA. The CDR3 has 15 amino acids. V lost 2 bases to trimming and J lost 0 bases, with 10 bases between them. In DNA form, the CDR3 reads TGTGCCAGCAGCTTACGACGGACTCTGAACACTGAAGCTTTCTTT. It yields the protein CASSLRRTLNTEAFF.

The V gene is TRBV5-1, the J gene TRBJ2-5; the D gene is possibly TRBD2 (6 bases). The CDR3 is 13 residues long. The germline CDR1 and CDR2 sequences are SGHRS and YFSETQ. The V gene lost 1 base and the J gene lost 4 bases, with 8 bases spanning the gap. The CDR3 region has the DNA TGCGCCAGCAGCTTGTGGGGAGGAGAGACCCAGTACTTC. This encodes CASSLWGGETQYF.

This chain joins TRBV27 and TRBJ2-3, with D uncertain. The CDR3 has 15 amino acids. Germline V lookup: CDR1 MNHEY, CDR2 SMNVEV (reference sequence). Trimming stripped 5 bases from V and 4 bases from J, with 16 bases between. The CDR3 coding sequence is TGTGCCAGCAGTCTCCGGTGGGTGAATGCAGATACGCAGTATTTT. Translated: CASSLRWVNADTQYF.

The chain uses TRBV6-6 and TRBJ2-2, with D maybe TRBD1 (5 bases). CDR1 MNHNY and CDR2 SVGAGI come from the germline V gene (reference sequence). This CDR3 is built from 13 residues. Trimming stripped 1 base from V and 6 bases from J, with 6 bases between. CDR3 DNA: TGTGCCAGCAGTTACTTAGGGGCCGGGGAGCTGTTTTTT. This sequence encodes CASSYLGAGELFF.

J is TRBJ2-1 and V is TRBV11-2; TRBD2 matches 11 bases. The V and J ends lost 1 base and 15 bases, in that order; junction bases with no gene match: 14. The CDR3 consists of 16 residues. From germline, CDR1 is SGHAT and CDR2 FQNNGV. The CDR3 here is CASSLARWASGGRRFF. As DNA, the CDR3 is TGTGCCAGCAGCTTAGCTCGCTGGGCTAGCGGGGGGCGGAGGTTCTTC.

The V gene is TRBV4-1, the J gene TRBJ1-4; the match to TRBD1 covers 10 bases. The CDR3 extends over 15 amino acids. Trimming cost V 1 base and J 8 bases; bases outside gene matches: 4. Germline assignment: CDR1 MGHRA and CDR2 YSYEKL. The CDR3 coding sequence is TGCGCCAGCAGCCAAGTTGGGACAGGGGTGGAAAAACTGTTTTTT. Amino acid sequence: CASSQVGTGVEKLFF.

In DNA, the CDR3 is TGTGCCAGCAGTGAAACGGGGGAGGGCCACTATGGCTACACCTTC. This encodes CASSETGEGHYGYTF. This rearrangement joins TRBV2 to TRBJ1-2; weak D call: TRBD1 (5 bases). Germline V lookup: CDR1 SNHLY, CDR2 FYNNEI. CDR3 length equals 15 residues. The germline V and J ends were trimmed by 2 bases and 3 bases, with 13 bases remaining between them.

The chain employs TRBV7-2 and TRBJ2-1, with no clear D. This CDR3 is 12 amino acids long. Germline V lookup: CDR1 SGHTA, CDR2 FQGNSA. The germline V and J ends were trimmed by 0 bases and 3 bases, with 0 bases remaining between them. CDR3 DNA: TGTGCCAGCAGCTTAGCCTACAATGAGCAGTTCTTC. Protein product: CASSLAYNEQFF.

This sequence joins TRBV5-1 and TRBJ1-2; D not resolved. The CDR3 sequence is 20 residues long. Germline CDR1 reads SGHRS; CDR2 reads YFSETQ. V lost 0 bases, J lost 5 bases, and 29 bases lay in between. The CDR3 DNA is TGCGCCAGCAGCTTGGCTGCGGAAGCCGGTGGCGTCTCTAATGCGTATGGCTACACCTTC. Encoded protein: CASSLAAEAGGVSNAYGYTF.

CDR3 bases: TGTGCGATGTGGGCCAGGTTCGTAGGCGATTATGGCTACACCTTC. Translating it yields CAMWARFVGDYGYTF. The V call is TRBV6-4, the J call TRBJ1-2, with D unclear. The germline CDR1 and CDR2 sequences are MRHNA and SNTAGT. The CDR3 consists of 15 residues.

This chain links TRBV14 with TRBJ1-5; 7 bases map to TRBD1. V lost 8 bases, J lost 2 bases, and 3 bases stayed unmatched. Germline loops: CDR1 SGHDN, CDR2 FVKESK. The CDR3 has 13 amino acids. The CDR3 DNA reads TGTGCCAGCCTGGGACAGCGCAATCAGCCCCAGCATTTT. It is translated as CASLGQRNQPQHF.

This chain links TRBV7-9 with TRBJ2-1; no clear D. V was shortened by 6 bases and J by 6 bases, with 9 bases between the two germline ends. CDR1 is SEHNR and CDR2 is FQNEAQ in the germline V gene (reference sequence). The CDR3 covers 12 residues. The DNA of the CDR3 is TGTGCCAGCAGTTTAACCTCCAATGAGCAGTTCTTC. Its protein is CASSLTSNEQFF.

The chain has TRBV5-1 and TRBJ1-6; unclear D gene. Trimming shortened V by 2 bases and J by 7 bases, and 13 bases separated the two germline ends. The CDR3 contains 15 residues. The germline V gene has CDR1 SGHRS and CDR2 YFSETQ. In DNA form, the CDR3 reads TGCGCCAGCAGCTTCTGGGCAGTTGTCAATTCACCCCTCCACTTT. This codes for CASSFWAVVNSPLHF.

J is TRBJ2-7 and V is TRBV4-2; D possibly corresponds to TRBD2 (6 bases). The CDR3 has 17 residues. V lost 1 base, J lost 0 bases, and 16 bases lay in between. Germline CDR1 and CDR2: LGHNA and YNFKEQ. The CDR3 nucleotides are TGTGCCAGCAGCCAAGTTTGGGGGGTGGCCAGCTCCTACGAGCAGTACTTC. Translation: CASSQVWGVASSYEQYF.

This clone was observed a single time. V gene TRBV29-1 combines with J gene TRBJ2-5; tentative D call: TRBD2 (6 bases). The V and J ends lost 7 bases and 5 bases respectively, with 14 bases between them. CDR3 length equals 12 residues. In germline, CDR1 is SQVTM, CDR2 ANQGSEA. CDR3 loop: CSATGGGETQYF. The CDR3 DNA reads TGCAGCGCCACCGGGGGTGGGGAGACCCAGTACTTC.

The chain carries TRBV9 and TRBJ1-2, with 8 bases aligning to TRBD1. CDR1 is SGDLS and CDR2 is YYNGEE in the germline V gene. There are 14 residues in the CDR3. Losses at the gene ends were 6 bases for V and 8 bases for J; bases not matched to a gene: 12. CDR3 nucleotides: TGTGCCAGCACACGATCAGACAGGGGTTTAGGCTACACCTTC. Translating it yields CASTRSDRGLGYTF.

The rearrangement joins TRBV5-1 to TRBJ1-1; 8 nucleotides agree with TRBD1. CDR1 is SGHRS and CDR2 is YFSETQ in the germline V gene. The CDR3 covers 14 residues. V trimming: 2 bases; J trimming: 6 bases; junction bases outside the gene matches: 6. The CDR3 coding sequence is TGCGCCAGCAGCTTCAATGGACAGGGCTCTGAAGCTTTCTTT. It yields the protein CASSFNGQGSEAFF.

The chain employs TRBV4-1 and TRBJ2-5; TRBD1 is a possible D gene (6 bases). Germline loops: CDR1 MGHRA, CDR2 YSYEKL. With 1 base removed from V and 4 bases from J, the gap between germline ends came to 16 bases. The CDR3 runs 16 residues. CDR3 coding DNA: TGCGCCAGCAGCCAAGTCCAAGGACAGCAGCGAGAGACCCAGTACTTC. It codes for CASSQVQGQQRETQYF.

The V call is TRBV6-5, the J call TRBJ2-1, with 12 bases matching TRBD1. The V segment lost 2 bases and the J segment 9 bases; nucleotides outside the gene matches: 5. Per the germline V gene, CDR1 is MNHEY and CDR2 is SVGAGI. This CDR3 is built from 15 residues. In DNA form, the CDR3 reads TGTGCCAGCAGTTACAGGGGGACAGGGGGCGTTGAGCAGTTCTTC. Translating gives CASSYRGTGGVEQFF.

This chain links TRBV6-1 with TRBJ1-1; D is ambiguous. The CDR3 sequence is 15 residues long. V lost 5 bases and J lost 4, with 17 bases in between. Per germline, CDR1 MNHNS and CDR2 SASEGT. The CDR3 DNA is TGTGCCAGCAGTTTCATACCCAGGTCGGCCACTGAAGCTTTCTTT. Translating gives CASSFIPRSATEAFF.

The V call is TRBV27, the J call TRBJ2-3; D uncertain. CDR3 length: 15 residues. Between the trimmed V and J ends, which lost 6 bases and 3 bases, there was a span of 16 bases. Germline V gene sequence: CDR1 MNHEY, CDR2 SMNVEV (reference sequence). For the CDR3, the DNA is TGTGCCAGCAGACCGCAGTCCGTCCCGACAGATACGCAGTATTTT. Translated: CASRPQSVPTDTQYF.

The rearrangement joins TRBV30 to TRBJ1-6, with 8 nucleotides matching TRBD1. V dropped 0 bases and J dropped 9; count of bases not matched to a gene: 7. Germline V CDR1 and CDR2: GTSNPN, SVGIG (reference sequence). CDR3 length: 15 residues. For the CDR3, the DNA is TGTGCCTGGAGTGTACAGGACAGGGCTAGTTCACCCCTCCACTTT. Translating gives CAWSVQDRASSPLHF.